The T cell receptor beta chain described here comes from a study of T cells in tumors after PD-1 blockade. Germline V gene data show CDR1 as ENHRY and CDR2 as SYGVKD. Between the trimmed V and J ends, which lost 4 bases and 3 bases, there was a span of 10 bases. The CDR3 sequence is 14 residues long. In its sample, this clone was seen once. Profiling relied on immunoSEQ multiplex PCR, and the TCRdb table lists in-frame clones only, not all of them. The sample consists of 45,000 to 60,000 clones, approximately 75% of them appearing once. This sequence originates from a human donor with basal cell carcinoma. Sequenced material: PBMCs, taken before anti-PD-1 treatment. This chain uses TRBV10-3 with TRBJ1-5, with D possibly TRBD1 on 6 matching bases. This CDR3 is CAISGTGPNQPQHF. The CDR3 nucleotides are TGTGCCATCAGTGGTACAGGGCCCAATCAGCCCCAGCATTTT.